These T cell receptor beta chains were read from a single sample in a study of T cell responses to AZD1222 COVID-19 vaccine. TCRdb keeps only in-frame clones here, not all; method: immunoSEQ multiplex PCR. The top ten clones hold roughly 2.5% of a sample with 100,000 or so clones, roughly nine tenths of them seen once. Here the sequenced sample was peripheral blood, taken 28 days after the second AZD1222 dose. These receptors came from an adult who received the AZD1222 COVID-19 vaccine. Both conserved end residues are part of each CDR3. D genes are given only for firm matches. Clone sizes are given selectively: once, few, many, or a class where the clone is expanded.

abundance: few; d_gene: TRBD1; j_gene: TRBJ1-4; v_gene: TRBV3-1/TRBV3-2; CDR3nt: TGTGCCAGCAGCCAAGGGTTGCAGGGGGCGGAAAAACTGTTTTTT; CDR3aa: CASSQGLQGAEKLFF
abundance: .; d_gene: .; j_gene: TRBJ1-1; v_gene: TRBV7-9; CDR3nt: TGTGCCAGCAGCTCTAGTTACACTGAAGCTTTCTTT; CDR3aa: CASSSSYTEAFF
abundance: .; d_gene: .; j_gene: TRBJ2-2; v_gene: TRBV21-1; CDR3nt: TGTGCCAGCAGCGAACAAGGGCACGGGGAGCTGTTTTTT; CDR3aa: CASSEQGHGELFF
abundance: .; d_gene: .; j_gene: TRBJ2-5; v_gene: TRBV6-6; CDR3nt: TGTGCCAGCAGTAGCGGGACAGTCAGCCAAGAGACCCAGTACTTC; CDR3aa: CASSSGTVSQETQYF
abundance: .; d_gene: .; j_gene: TRBJ2-7; v_gene: TRBV3-1/TRBV3-2; CDR3nt: TGTGCCAGCAGCAACCGGGAGTACGAGCAGTACTTC; CDR3aa: CASSNREYEQYF
abundance: few; d_gene: TRBD1; j_gene: TRBJ2-7; v_gene: TRBV6-1; CDR3nt: TGTGCCAGCAGTGAAGCGCGTCGTTTCGGGACAGGGCCCTCCTACGAGCAGTACTTC; CDR3aa: CASSEARRFGTGPSYEQYF
abundance: .; d_gene: .; j_gene: TRBJ2-3; v_gene: TRBV18; CDR3nt: TGTGCCAGCTCACCAAATCGTCCCCGCAGTCGGGACCAACACACAGATACGCAGTATTTT; CDR3aa: CASSPNRPRSRDQHTDTQYF
abundance: .; d_gene: .; j_gene: TRBJ2-7; v_gene: TRBV18; CDR3nt: TGTGCCAGCTCACCACAGTTTAGGGGATACAGCTCCTACGAGCAGTACTTC; CDR3aa: CASSPQFRGYSSYEQYF
abundance: .; d_gene: .; j_gene: TRBJ2-5; v_gene: TRBV9; CDR3nt: TGTGCCAGCAGCGTAGGATCCGGGATCCAAGAGACCCAGTACTTC; CDR3aa: CASSVGSGIQETQYF
abundance: .; d_gene: .; j_gene: TRBJ2-2; v_gene: TRBV30; CDR3nt: TGTGCCTGGAGATATACCGGGGAGCTGTTTTTT; CDR3aa: CAWRYTGELFF
abundance: .; d_gene: TRBD1; j_gene: TRBJ2-7; v_gene: TRBV14; CDR3nt: TGTGCCAGCAGCCAAGCGTTGGGGTCCGGGACAGAGTCCTACGAGCAGTACTTC; CDR3aa: CASSQALGSGTESYEQYF
abundance: .; d_gene: .; j_gene: TRBJ1-3; v_gene: TRBV18; CDR3nt: TGTGCCAGCTCACAGGTTCCGGGGATCTCTGGAAACACCATATATTTT; CDR3aa: CASSQVPGISGNTIYF
abundance: few; d_gene: .; j_gene: TRBJ1-1; v_gene: TRBV7-9; CDR3nt: TGTGCCAGCAGCTTAGAGACGAACACTGAAGCTTTCTTT; CDR3aa: CASSLETNTEAFF
abundance: .; d_gene: .; j_gene: TRBJ1-2; v_gene: TRBV4-1; CDR3nt: TGCGCCAGCAGCCCCTTCGGAGGGAACTATGGCTACACCTTC; CDR3aa: CASSPFGGNYGYTF
abundance: .; d_gene: TRBD2; j_gene: TRBJ2-7; v_gene: TRBV3-1/TRBV3-2; CDR3nt: TGTGCCAGCAGCCAAGGAGGGACTATCTACGAGCAGTACTTC; CDR3aa: CASSQGGTIYEQYF
abundance: .; d_gene: TRBD2; j_gene: TRBJ2-1; v_gene: TRBV30; CDR3nt: TGTGCCTGGAGTGTACCACTAGCGGGAGGGCAAAATGAGCAGTTCTTC; CDR3aa: CAWSVPLAGGQNEQFF
abundance: .; d_gene: .; j_gene: TRBJ1-3; v_gene: TRBV15; CDR3nt: TGTGCCACCAGCAGAGGAGGGAATGCTGGAAACACCATATATTTT; CDR3aa: CATSRGGNAGNTIYF
abundance: .; d_gene: .; j_gene: TRBJ1-5; v_gene: TRBV7-9; CDR3nt: TGTGCCAGCAGCTCAGGTGGGGGACAGCCCCAGCATTTT; CDR3aa: CASSSGGGQPQHF
abundance: .; d_gene: .; j_gene: TRBJ1-3; v_gene: TRBV6-5; CDR3nt: TGTGCCAGCCGGCAGAGCTCTGGAAACACCATATATTTT; CDR3aa: CASRQSSGNTIYF
abundance: few; d_gene: .; j_gene: TRBJ2-3; v_gene: TRBV11-2; CDR3nt: TGTGCCAGCAGCTTAGCGAGGGGAACGCAGTATTTT; CDR3aa: CASSLARGTQYF
abundance: .; d_gene: .; j_gene: TRBJ1-4; v_gene: TRBV5-6; CDR3nt: TGTGCCAGCAGCTTGCAGGGGCGGGCTAATGAAAAACTGTTTTTT; CDR3aa: CASSLQGRANEKLFF
abundance: .; d_gene: .; j_gene: TRBJ2-2; v_gene: TRBV7-9; CDR3nt: TGTGCCAGCAGCTCCGTGAGGGCGAACACCGGGGAGCTGTTTTTT; CDR3aa: CASSSVRANTGELFF
abundance: .; d_gene: .; j_gene: TRBJ2-7; v_gene: TRBV5-1; CDR3nt: TGCGCCAGCAGCTTCGGGGCGGGAATGGACGAGCAGTACTTC; CDR3aa: CASSFGAGMDEQYF
abundance: .; d_gene: .; j_gene: TRBJ1-6; v_gene: TRBV21-1; CDR3nt: TGTGCCAGCAGCGGGGGACCGTCTGATAATTCACCCCTCCACTTT; CDR3aa: CASSGGPSDNSPLHF
abundance: .; d_gene: .; j_gene: TRBJ1-5; v_gene: TRBV28; CDR3nt: TGTGCCAGCAGTTTTTCAGGGGTGCAGCCCCAGCATTTT; CDR3aa: CASSFSGVQPQHF
abundance: once; d_gene: .; j_gene: TRBJ2-3; v_gene: TRBV27; CDR3nt: TGTGCCAGCAGTTCATACAGGACAGATACGCAGTATTTT; CDR3aa: CASSSYRTDTQYF
abundance: .; d_gene: .; j_gene: TRBJ1-4; v_gene: TRBV4-2; CDR3nt: TGTGCCAGCAGCCAAGATCGGGGGGCGACGGCTAATGAAAAACTGTTTTTT; CDR3aa: CASSQDRGATANEKLFF
abundance: .; d_gene: .; j_gene: TRBJ2-3; v_gene: TRBV25-1; CDR3nt: TGTGCCAGCAGTGAATATTACAGGGTGGAAGATACGCAGTATTTT; CDR3aa: CASSEYYRVEDTQYF
abundance: .; d_gene: .; j_gene: TRBJ2-7; v_gene: TRBV27; CDR3nt: TGTGCCACTAGTTGGGGGACGGGGAACTACGAGCAGTACTTC; CDR3aa: CATSWGTGNYEQYF
abundance: .; d_gene: TRBD2; j_gene: TRBJ2-1; v_gene: TRBV29-1; CDR3nt: TGCAGCGTTGAACCTAGCGGGAGGAACTACAATGAGCAGTTCTTC; CDR3aa: CSVEPSGRNYNEQFF
abundance: .; d_gene: .; j_gene: TRBJ2-1; v_gene: TRBV5-1; CDR3nt: TGCGCCAGCACCCCGTCTTTGGGCTCCTACAATGAGCAGTTCTTC; CDR3aa: CASTPSLGSYNEQFF
abundance: .; d_gene: TRBD1; j_gene: TRBJ1-6; v_gene: TRBV2; CDR3nt: TGTGCCAGCGGCCGACAGGGGGCCACTTCACCCCTCCACTTT; CDR3aa: CASGRQGATSPLHF
abundance: .; d_gene: .; j_gene: TRBJ2-1; v_gene: TRBV19; CDR3nt: TGTGCCAGTAGTGGTCTTAGGCGCAATGAGCAGTTCTTC; CDR3aa: CASSGLRRNEQFF
abundance: .; d_gene: TRBD1; j_gene: TRBJ2-6; v_gene: TRBV28; CDR3nt: TGTGCCAGCAGGCGACAGGGGTCTTCTGGGGCCAACGTCCTGACTTTC; CDR3aa: CASRRQGSSGANVLTF
abundance: .; d_gene: .; j_gene: TRBJ1-5; v_gene: TRBV9; CDR3nt: TGTGCCAGCAGCGTAGAGGGGATTAGCAATCAGCCCCAGCATTTT; CDR3aa: CASSVEGISNQPQHF
abundance: .; d_gene: TRBD1; j_gene: TRBJ2-1; v_gene: TRBV5-4; CDR3nt: TGTGCCAGCAGCTTGGGGGGACAGGGGGCGAAAAATGAGCAGTTCTTC; CDR3aa: CASSLGGQGAKNEQFF
abundance: .; d_gene: TRBD2; j_gene: TRBJ2-7; v_gene: TRBV24-1; CDR3nt: TGTGCCACCAGCCCTGGCGGGAGCTACGAGCAGTACTTC; CDR3aa: CATSPGGSYEQYF
abundance: .; d_gene: .; j_gene: TRBJ1-5; v_gene: TRBV27; CDR3nt: TGTGCCAGCAGTTTAACAGGGACTGACGGTCAGCCCCAGCATTTT; CDR3aa: CASSLTGTDGQPQHF
abundance: .; d_gene: .; j_gene: TRBJ2-2; v_gene: TRBV5-1; CDR3nt: TGCGCCAGCAGTACAACTAGCAATCCCGGGGAGCTGTTTTTT; CDR3aa: CASSTTSNPGELFF
abundance: .; d_gene: TRBD1; j_gene: TRBJ1-4; v_gene: TRBV7-9; CDR3nt: TGTGCCAGCAGCTCGGGACAGGGGGTCGAAAAACTGTTTTTT; CDR3aa: CASSSGQGVEKLFF
abundance: .; d_gene: .; j_gene: TRBJ2-7; v_gene: TRBV5-1; CDR3nt: TGCGCCAGCAGCGCCGGGGACTCCTTGGAGGCATACGAGCAGTACTTC; CDR3aa: CASSAGDSLEAYEQYF
abundance: few; d_gene: .; j_gene: TRBJ2-1; v_gene: TRBV29-1; CDR3nt: TGCAGCGTTGATGGAACAGGGAAACCTGGCTATGAGCAGTTCTTC; CDR3aa: CSVDGTGKPGYEQFF
abundance: .; d_gene: .; j_gene: TRBJ2-5; v_gene: TRBV5-4; CDR3nt: TGTGCCAGCAGCAAGGGAGGGACCCAGTACTTC; CDR3aa: CASSKGGTQYF
abundance: .; d_gene: .; j_gene: TRBJ2-3; v_gene: TRBV28; CDR3nt: TGTGCCAGCAGTTCCGGGACGGAAGCAGATACGCAGTATTTT; CDR3aa: CASSSGTEADTQYF
abundance: .; d_gene: .; j_gene: TRBJ1-2; v_gene: TRBV7-2; CDR3nt: TGTGCCAGCAGCCACACGCCGTATGGCTACACCTTC; CDR3aa: CASSHTPYGYTF
abundance: many; d_gene: .; j_gene: TRBJ2-7; v_gene: TRBV7-2; CDR3nt: TGTGCCAGCAGCTTACAAGGGGCCAGCTCCTACGAGCAGTACTTC; CDR3aa: CASSLQGASSYEQYF
abundance: .; d_gene: TRBD1; j_gene: TRBJ2-1; v_gene: TRBV24-1; CDR3nt: TGTGCCACCGGGGACAGGGGATCCTACAATGAGCAGTTCTTC; CDR3aa: CATGDRGSYNEQFF
abundance: .; d_gene: .; j_gene: TRBJ2-2; v_gene: TRBV5-5; CDR3nt: TGTGCCAGCAGCTCATCGTTGGTGACGGAGCTGTTTTTT; CDR3aa: CASSSSLVTELFF
abundance: few; d_gene: .; j_gene: TRBJ1-6; v_gene: TRBV3-1/TRBV3-2; CDR3nt: TGTGCCAGCAGCCAAGCTAGGGATTCACCCCTCCACTTT; CDR3aa: CASSQARDSPLHF
abundance: .; d_gene: TRBD2; j_gene: TRBJ2-5; v_gene: TRBV7-7; CDR3nt: TGTGCTAGCAGCTTAAATTCGGCGGGAGTACAGGAGACCCAGTACTTC; CDR3aa: CASSLNSAGVQETQYF
abundance: .; d_gene: .; j_gene: TRBJ1-2; v_gene: TRBV11-2; CDR3nt: TGTGCCAGCAGCTTAGAGGGGGGTTTAGGCTACACCTTC; CDR3aa: CASSLEGGLGYTF
abundance: .; d_gene: .; j_gene: TRBJ1-2; v_gene: TRBV9; CDR3nt: TGTGCCAGCACATCGGCTCTTTGGTATGGCTACACCTTC; CDR3aa: CASTSALWYGYTF
abundance: .; d_gene: .; j_gene: TRBJ2-2; v_gene: TRBV28; CDR3nt: TGTGCCAGCAGTCCGACCCACTCCGGGGAGCTGTTTTTT; CDR3aa: CASSPTHSGELFF